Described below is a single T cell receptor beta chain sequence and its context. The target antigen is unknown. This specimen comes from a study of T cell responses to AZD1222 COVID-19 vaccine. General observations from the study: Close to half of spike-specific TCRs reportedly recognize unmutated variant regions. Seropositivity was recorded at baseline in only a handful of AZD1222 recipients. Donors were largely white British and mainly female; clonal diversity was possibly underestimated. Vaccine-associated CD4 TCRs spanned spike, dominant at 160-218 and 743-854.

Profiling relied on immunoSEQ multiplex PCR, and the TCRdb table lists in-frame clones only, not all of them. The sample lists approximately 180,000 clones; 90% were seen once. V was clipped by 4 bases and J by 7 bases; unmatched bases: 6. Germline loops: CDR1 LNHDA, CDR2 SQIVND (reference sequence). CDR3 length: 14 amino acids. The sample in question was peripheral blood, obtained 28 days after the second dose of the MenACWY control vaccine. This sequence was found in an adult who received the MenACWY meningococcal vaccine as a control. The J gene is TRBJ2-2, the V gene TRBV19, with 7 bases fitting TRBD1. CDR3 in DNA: TGTGCCAGTAGTACCGACAGGGTTGGCGGGGAGCTGTTTTTT. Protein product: CASSTDRVGGELFF. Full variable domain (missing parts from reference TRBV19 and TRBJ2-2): DGGITQSPKYLFRKEGQNVTLSCEQNLNHDAMYWYRQDPGQGLRLIYYSQIVNDFQKGDIAEGYSVSREKKESFPLTVTSAQKNPTAFYLCASSTDRVGGELFFGEGSRLTVL.